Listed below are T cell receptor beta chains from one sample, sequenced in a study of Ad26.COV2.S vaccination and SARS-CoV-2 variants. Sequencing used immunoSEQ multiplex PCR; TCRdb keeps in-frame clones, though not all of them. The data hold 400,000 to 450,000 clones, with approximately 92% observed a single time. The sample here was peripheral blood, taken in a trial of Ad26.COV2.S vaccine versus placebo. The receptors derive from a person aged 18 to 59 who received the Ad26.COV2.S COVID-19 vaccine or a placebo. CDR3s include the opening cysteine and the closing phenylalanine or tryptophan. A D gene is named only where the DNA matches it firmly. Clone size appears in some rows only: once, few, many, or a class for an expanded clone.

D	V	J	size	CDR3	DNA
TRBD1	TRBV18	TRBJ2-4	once	CASSPSSGQGASKNIQYF	TGTGCCAGCTCACCATCCTCGGGGCAGGGGGCTTCCAAAAACATTCAGTACTTC
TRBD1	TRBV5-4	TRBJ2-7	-	CASSTDRGLYEQYF	TGTGCCAGCAGTACCGACAGGGGCTTATACGAGCAGTACTTC
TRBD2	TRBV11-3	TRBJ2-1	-	CASSLGLAGDEQFF	TGTGCCAGCAGCTTAGGGCTAGCGGGAGATGAGCAGTTCTTC
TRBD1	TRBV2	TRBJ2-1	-	CASRRTGGPNEQFF	TGTGCCAGCAGGAGGACAGGGGGCCCGAATGAGCAGTTCTTC
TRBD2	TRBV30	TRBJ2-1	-	CAWSGTSGYNEQFF	TGTGCCTGGAGTGGCACTAGCGGGTACAATGAGCAGTTCTTC
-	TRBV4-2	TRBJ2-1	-	CASSQDYGGPPYNEQFF	TGTGCCAGCAGCCAAGATTACGGCGGGCCCCCCTACAATGAGCAGTTCTTC
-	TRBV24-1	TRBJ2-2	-	CATSDFPNTGELFF	TGTGCCACCAGTGATTTCCCGAACACCGGGGAGCTGTTTTTT
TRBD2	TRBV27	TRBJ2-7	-	CASSLIASGGPEQYF	TGTGCCAGCAGTTTAATAGCTAGCGGAGGCCCCGAGCAGTACTTC
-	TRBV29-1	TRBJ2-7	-	CSFQDFSYEQYF	TGCAGCTTTCAGGACTTCTCCTACGAGCAGTACTTC
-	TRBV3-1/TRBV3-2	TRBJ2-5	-	CASSERGVQETQYF	TGTGCCAGCAGCGAGAGGGGAGTCCAAGAGACCCAGTACTTC
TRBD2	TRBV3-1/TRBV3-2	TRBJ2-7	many	CASSQVPSGTYEQYF	TGTGCCAGCAGCCAAGTGCCTAGCGGAACCTACGAGCAGTACTTC
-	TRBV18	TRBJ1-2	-	CASSPPSEYGYTF	TGTGCCAGCTCACCACCGTCAGAATATGGCTACACCTTC
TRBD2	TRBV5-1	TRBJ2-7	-	CASSLSSGSLYEQYF	TGCGCCAGCAGCTTGTCTAGCGGGAGTCTATACGAGCAGTACTTC
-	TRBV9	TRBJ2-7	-	CASSVGWGYPYEQYF	TGTGCCAGCAGCGTAGGATGGGGGTATCCCTACGAGCAGTACTTC
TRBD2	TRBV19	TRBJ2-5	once	CASKVVHGGLAGVLETQYF	TGTGCCAGTAAGGTGGTCCACGGAGGGCTAGCGGGAGTTTTAGAGACCCAGTACTTC
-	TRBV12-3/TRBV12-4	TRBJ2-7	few	CASSRPWLEQYF	TGTGCCAGCAGCCGCCCCTGGTTAGAGCAGTACTTC
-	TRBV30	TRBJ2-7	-	CAWSLGGGSYEQYF	TGTGCCTGGAGTCTAGGAGGGGGGTCCTACGAGCAGTACTTC
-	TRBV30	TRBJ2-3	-	CAWGIGDTQYF	TGTGCCTGGGGTATAGGGGATACGCAGTATTTT
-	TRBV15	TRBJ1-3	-	CATSRDRDTRSGNTIYF	TGTGCCACCAGCAGAGATCGAGACACTCGCTCTGGAAACACCATATATTTT
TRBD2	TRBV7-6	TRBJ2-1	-	CASSIPLAGVSDEQFF	TGTGCCAGCAGCATCCCACTAGCGGGAGTTAGCGATGAGCAGTTCTTC
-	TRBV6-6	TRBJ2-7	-	CASSYSSRYEQYF	TGTGCCAGCAGTTACTCATCCCGCTACGAGCAGTACTTC
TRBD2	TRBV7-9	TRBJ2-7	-	CASSRREREFFEQYF	TGTGCCAGCAGCCGCCGGGAGCGGGAGTTCTTCGAGCAGTACTTC
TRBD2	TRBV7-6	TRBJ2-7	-	CASSFGLAGSSYEQYF	TGTGCCAGCAGCTTTGGACTAGCGGGCAGCTCCTACGAGCAGTACTTC
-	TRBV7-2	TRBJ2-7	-	CASSLGGGLTYEQYF	TGTGCCAGCAGCTTAGGGGGCGGCTTAACCTACGAGCAGTACTTC
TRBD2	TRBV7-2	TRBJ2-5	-	CASSQGLSGRTPGETQYF	TGTGCCAGCAGCCAGGGTCTTAGCGGGAGGACCCCGGGAGAGACCCAGTACTTC
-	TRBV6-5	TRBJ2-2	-	CASSTILERGGELFF	TGTGCCAGCAGTACGATCTTGGAAAGGGGCGGGGAGCTGTTTTTT
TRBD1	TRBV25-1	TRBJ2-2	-	CASSATGGPTGELFF	TGTGCCAGCAGTGCGACAGGGGGCCCGACCGGGGAGCTGTTTTTT
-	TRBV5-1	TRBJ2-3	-	CASSLDGSSTDTQYF	TGCGCCAGCAGCTTGGACGGATCTAGCACAGATACGCAGTATTTT
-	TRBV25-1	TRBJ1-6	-	CASSEGWDNSPLHF	TGTGCCAGCAGTGAGGGGTGGGATAATTCACCCCTCCACTTT
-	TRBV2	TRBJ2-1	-	CAGKESTYNEQFF	TGTGCCGGAAAGGAGAGCACCTACAATGAGCAGTTCTTC
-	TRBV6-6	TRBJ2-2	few	CASTLPGELFF	TGTGCCAGCACCCTGCCCGGGGAGCTGTTTTTT
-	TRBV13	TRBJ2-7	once	CASSLDQGNSYEQYF	TGTGCCAGCAGCTTAGATCAGGGGAACTCCTACGAGCAGTACTTC
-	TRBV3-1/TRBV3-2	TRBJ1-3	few	CASSLQNSGNTIYF	TGTGCCAGCAGCCTTCAGAACTCTGGAAACACCATATATTTT
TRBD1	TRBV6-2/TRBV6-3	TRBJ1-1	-	CASSYGAGTGVTEAFF	TGTGCCAGCAGTTACGGGGCCGGGACAGGGGTCACTGAAGCTTTCTTT
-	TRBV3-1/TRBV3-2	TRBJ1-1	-	CASSHRPNTEAFF	TGTGCCAGCAGCCACCGACCGAACACTGAAGCTTTCTTT
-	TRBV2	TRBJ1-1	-	CASNSGTGKEGEAFF	TGTGCCAGCAACTCTGGCACAGGGAAAGAAGGTGAAGCTTTCTTT
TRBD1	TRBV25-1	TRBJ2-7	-	CASSEYGGQGREQYF	TGTGCCAGCAGTGAATACGGTGGACAGGGAAGGGAGCAGTACTTC
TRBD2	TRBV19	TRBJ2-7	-	CASSMGLAGEGEQYF	TGTGCCAGTAGTATGGGACTAGCGGGAGAGGGCGAGCAGTACTTC
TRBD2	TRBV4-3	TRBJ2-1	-	CASSQDFWLAGTPGNEQFF	TGCGCCAGCAGCCAAGATTTCTGGCTAGCGGGAACCCCTGGGAATGAGCAGTTCTTC
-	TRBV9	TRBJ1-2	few	CASSASTGNGYTF	TGTGCCAGCAGCGCCTCGACAGGAAACGGCTACACCTTC
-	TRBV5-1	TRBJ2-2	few	CASTLGSTNTGELFF	TGCGCCAGCACCTTAGGGAGTACGAACACCGGGGAGCTGTTTTTT
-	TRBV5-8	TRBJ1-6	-	CASSFDTLYSPLHF	TGTGCCAGCAGCTTTGACACGTTATATTCACCCCTCCACTTT
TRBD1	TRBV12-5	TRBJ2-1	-	CASLGDRGVGGPPSSYNEQFF	TGTGCTAGCCTTGGGGACAGGGGTGTTGGCGGGCCACCGAGCTCCTACAATGAGCAGTTCTTC
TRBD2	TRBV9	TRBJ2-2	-	CASSAETPTSGRWTGELFF	TGTGCCAGCAGCGCCGAAACACCGACTAGCGGGAGATGGACCGGGGAGCTGTTTTTT
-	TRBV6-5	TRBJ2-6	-	CASSYEGGANVLTF	TGTGCCAGCAGTTACGAAGGCGGGGCCAACGTCCTGACTTTC
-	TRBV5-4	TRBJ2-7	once	CASSLGRYEQYF	TGTGCCAGCAGCTTGGGGAGGTACGAGCAGTACTTC
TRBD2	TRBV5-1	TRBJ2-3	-	CASSLVTSGATDTQYF	TGCGCCAGCAGCTTGGTAACTAGCGGAGCCACAGATACGCAGTATTTT
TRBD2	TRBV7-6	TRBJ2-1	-	CASNPGLAGANYNEQFF	TGTGCCAGCAATCCGGGACTAGCGGGAGCCAACTACAATGAGCAGTTCTTC